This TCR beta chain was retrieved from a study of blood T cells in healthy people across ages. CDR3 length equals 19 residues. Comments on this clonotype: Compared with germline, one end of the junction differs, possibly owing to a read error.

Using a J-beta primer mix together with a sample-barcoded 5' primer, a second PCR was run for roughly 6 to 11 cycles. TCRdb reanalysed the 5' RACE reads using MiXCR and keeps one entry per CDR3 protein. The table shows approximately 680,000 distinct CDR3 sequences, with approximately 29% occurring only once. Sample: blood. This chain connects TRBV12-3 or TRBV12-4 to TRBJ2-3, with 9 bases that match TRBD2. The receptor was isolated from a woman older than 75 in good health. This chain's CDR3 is CASSRGVGGGGVSADAQYF. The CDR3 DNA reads TGTGCCAGCAGCCGTGGAGTTGGCGGGGGGGGCGTTAGCGCAGATGCGCAGTATTTT.